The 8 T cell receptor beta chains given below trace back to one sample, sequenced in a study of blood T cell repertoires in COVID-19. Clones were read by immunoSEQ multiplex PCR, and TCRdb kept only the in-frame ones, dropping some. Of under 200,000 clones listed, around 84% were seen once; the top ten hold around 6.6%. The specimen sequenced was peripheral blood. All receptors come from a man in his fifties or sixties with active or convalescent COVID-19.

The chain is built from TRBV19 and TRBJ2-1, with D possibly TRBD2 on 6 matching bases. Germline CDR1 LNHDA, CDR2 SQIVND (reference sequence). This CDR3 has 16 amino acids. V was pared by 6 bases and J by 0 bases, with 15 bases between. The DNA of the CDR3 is TGTGCCAGTAGATCAACTAGCCCGAGCTCCTACAATGAGCAGTTCTTC. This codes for CASRSTSPSSYNEQFF. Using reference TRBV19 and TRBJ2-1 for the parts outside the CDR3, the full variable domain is DGGITQSPKYLFRKEGQNVTLSCEQNLNHDAMYWYRQDPGQGLRLIYYSQIVNDFQKGDIAEGYSVSREKKESFPLTVTSAQKNPTAFYLCASRSTSPSSYNEQFFGPGTRLTVL.

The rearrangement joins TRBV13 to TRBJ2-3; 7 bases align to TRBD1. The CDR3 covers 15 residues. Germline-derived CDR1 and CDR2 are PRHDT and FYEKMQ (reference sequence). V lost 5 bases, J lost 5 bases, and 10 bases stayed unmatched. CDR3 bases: TGTGCCAGCAGCACCAGACAGGGTCTAGGAGATACGCAGTATTTT. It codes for CASSTRQGLGDTQYF.

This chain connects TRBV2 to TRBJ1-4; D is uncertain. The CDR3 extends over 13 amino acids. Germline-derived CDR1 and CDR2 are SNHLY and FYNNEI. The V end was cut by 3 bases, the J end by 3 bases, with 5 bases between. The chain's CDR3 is CASSEGPNEKLFF. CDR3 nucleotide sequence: TGTGCCAGCAGTGAGGGCCCTAATGAAAAACTGTTTTTT. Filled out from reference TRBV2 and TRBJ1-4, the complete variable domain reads EPEVTQTPSHQVTQMGQEVILRCVPISNHLYFYWYRQILGQKVEFLVSFYNNEISEKSEIFDDQFSVERPDGSNFTLKIRSTKLEDSAMYFCASSEGPNEKLFFGSGTQLSVL.

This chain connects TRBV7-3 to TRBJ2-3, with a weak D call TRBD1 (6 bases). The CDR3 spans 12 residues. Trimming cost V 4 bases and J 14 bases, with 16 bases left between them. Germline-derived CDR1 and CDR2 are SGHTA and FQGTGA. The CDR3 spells CASSSTGTTWYF. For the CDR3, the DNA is TGTGCCAGCAGCTCGACCGGGACAACGTGGTATTTT.

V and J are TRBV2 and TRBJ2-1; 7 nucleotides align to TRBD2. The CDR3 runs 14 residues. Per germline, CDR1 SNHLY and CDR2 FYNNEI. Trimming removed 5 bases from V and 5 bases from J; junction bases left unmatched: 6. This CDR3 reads CASSPRLADNEQFF. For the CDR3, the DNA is TGTGCCAGCAGTCCGAGACTAGCCGACAATGAGCAGTTCTTC.

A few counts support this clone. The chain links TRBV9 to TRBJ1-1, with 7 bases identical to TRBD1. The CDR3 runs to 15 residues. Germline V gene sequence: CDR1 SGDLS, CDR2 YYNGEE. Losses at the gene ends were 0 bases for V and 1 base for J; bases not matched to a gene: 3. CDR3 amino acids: CASSVVHRGNTEAFF. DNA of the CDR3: TGTGCCAGCAGCGTAGTTCACAGGGGGAACACTGAAGCTTTCTTT.

Here the CDR3 reads CASSSTSGGVEQFF. In DNA form, the CDR3 reads TGTGCCAGCAGCTCTACTAGCGGGGGGGTTGAGCAGTTCTTC. The chain links TRBV7-3 to TRBJ2-1, with TRBD2 matching over 13 bases. The V and J ends lost 4 bases and 9 bases, in that order; junction bases with no gene match: 3. CDR1 and CDR2 from the germline V gene are SGHTA and FQGTGA. This CDR3 contains 14 residues. The entire variable domain, with the rest obtained from reference TRBV7-3 and TRBJ2-1, is as follows: GAGVSQTPSNKVTEKGKYVELRCDPISGHTALYWYRQSLGQGPEFLIYFQGTGAADDSGLPNDRFFAVRPEGSVSTLKIQRTERGDSAVYLCASSSTSGGVEQFFGPGTRLTVL.

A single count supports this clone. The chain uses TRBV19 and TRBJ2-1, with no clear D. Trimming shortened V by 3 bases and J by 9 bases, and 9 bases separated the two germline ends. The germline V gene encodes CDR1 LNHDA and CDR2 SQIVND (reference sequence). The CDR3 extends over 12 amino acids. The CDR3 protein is CASSIENFEQFF. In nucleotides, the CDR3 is TGTGCCAGTAGTATTGAGAACTTTGAGCAGTTCTTC.